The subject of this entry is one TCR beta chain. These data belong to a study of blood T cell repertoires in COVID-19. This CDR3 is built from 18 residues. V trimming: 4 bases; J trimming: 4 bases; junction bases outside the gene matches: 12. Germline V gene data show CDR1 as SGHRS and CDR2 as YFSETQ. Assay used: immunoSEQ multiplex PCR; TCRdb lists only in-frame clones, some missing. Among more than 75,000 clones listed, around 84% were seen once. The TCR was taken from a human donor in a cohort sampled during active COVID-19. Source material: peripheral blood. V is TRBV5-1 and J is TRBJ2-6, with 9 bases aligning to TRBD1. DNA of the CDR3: TGCGCCAGCAGCCCCAGTCCCGGGACAGGGACCGGGGCCAACGTCCTGACTTTC. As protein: CASSPSPGTGTGANVLTF.